This T cell receptor beta chain was recorded in a study of T cells after posttransplantation cyclophosphamide. General study findings and limits: TRB clonality was highly associated with recipient CMV seropositivity and reactivation. Donor-recipient repertoire similarity was low at 1-2 months, rising over year one.

About this clone: Its antigen remains unidentified.

The data were produced by immunoSEQ multiplex PCR, yet TCRdb's version contains in-frame clones alone and is incomplete. The sample lists about 52,000 clones, 85% to 95% occurring once. There are 14 residues in the CDR3. Germline V lookup: CDR1 GTSNPN, CDR2 SVGIG (reference sequence). V was shortened by 3 bases and J by 0 bases, with 11 bases between the two germline ends. On the day of bone marrow donation, the related graft donor provided peripheral blood. The source material was PBMCs. The sequence derives from a woman aged 25-40 years in good health and a related stem cell transplant donor. This rearrangement joins TRBV30 to TRBJ1-2; D call uncertain. The CDR3 loop is CAWRRNRSNYGYTF. Written as DNA, the CDR3 is TGTGCCTGGAGAAGGAACAGATCTAACTATGGCTACACCTTC.